This T cell receptor beta chain was captured by sequencing in a study of human T cells and chemical hapten exposure. About the research overall: The study lasted approximately 26 weeks, and patients were dosed weekly with diphenylcyclopropenone on the scalp throughout. Chiefly female patients presented with alopecia areata, totalis or universalis.

From germline, CDR1 is SGHTA and CDR2 FQGNSA. V lost 4 bases, J lost 7 bases, and 13 bases stayed unmatched. CDR3 length equals 17 residues. This clonotype appeared many times. Time point given: patch test 3, about 24 weeks after DPC sensitization. Treatment noted: therapeutic diphenylcyclopropenone sensitization with weekly scalp DPC. In the library, unique molecular identifiers were attached to individual cDNA molecules. TCRdb re-called the RACE reads through MiXCR, storing one row per CDR3 protein. The data hold about 30,000 distinct CDR3 sequences, with about 5.6% observed a single time. Sequenced here: whole blood, sampled in connection with sensitization to the hapten diphenylcyclopropenone (DPC). J is TRBJ2-2 and V is TRBV7-2; 9 nucleotides align to TRBD2. The sequence derives from a man younger than 40 with alopecia areata. Some clones in this sample may be carry-over from other donors' samples. CDR3 bases: TGTGCCAGCAGCTCCCTCGCTAGCGGGATTCGATTCGGGGAGCTGTTTTTT. Amino acid sequence: CASSSLASGIRFGELFF.